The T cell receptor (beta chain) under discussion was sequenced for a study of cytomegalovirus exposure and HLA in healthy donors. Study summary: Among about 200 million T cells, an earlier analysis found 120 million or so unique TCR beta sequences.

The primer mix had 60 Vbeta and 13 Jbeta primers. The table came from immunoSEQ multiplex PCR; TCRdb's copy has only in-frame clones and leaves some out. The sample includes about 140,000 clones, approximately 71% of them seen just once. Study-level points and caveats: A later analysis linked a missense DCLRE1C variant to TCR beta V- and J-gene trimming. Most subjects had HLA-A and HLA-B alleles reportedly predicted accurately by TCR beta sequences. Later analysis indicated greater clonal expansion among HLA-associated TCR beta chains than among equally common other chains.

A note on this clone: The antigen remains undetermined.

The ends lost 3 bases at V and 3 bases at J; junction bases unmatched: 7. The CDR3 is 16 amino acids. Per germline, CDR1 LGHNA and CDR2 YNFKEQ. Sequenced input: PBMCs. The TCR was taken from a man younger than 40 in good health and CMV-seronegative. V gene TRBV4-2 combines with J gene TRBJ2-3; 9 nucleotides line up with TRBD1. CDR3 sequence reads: CASSHPGQGKTDTQYF. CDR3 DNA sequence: TGTGCCAGCAGCCACCCCGGACAGGGGAAGACAGATACGCAGTATTTT.